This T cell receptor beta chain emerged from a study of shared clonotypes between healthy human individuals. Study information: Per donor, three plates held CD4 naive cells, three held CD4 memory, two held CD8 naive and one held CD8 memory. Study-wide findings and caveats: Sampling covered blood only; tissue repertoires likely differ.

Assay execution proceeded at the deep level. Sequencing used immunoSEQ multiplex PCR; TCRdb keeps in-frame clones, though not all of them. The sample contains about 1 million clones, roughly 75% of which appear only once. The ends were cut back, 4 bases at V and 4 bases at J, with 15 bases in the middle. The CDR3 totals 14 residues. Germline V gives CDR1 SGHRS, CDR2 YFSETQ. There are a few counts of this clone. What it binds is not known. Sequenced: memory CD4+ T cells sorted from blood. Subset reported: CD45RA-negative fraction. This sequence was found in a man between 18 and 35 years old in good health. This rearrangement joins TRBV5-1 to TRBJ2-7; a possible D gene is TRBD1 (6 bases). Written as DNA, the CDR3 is TGCGCCAGCAGCACCTCAGGGGAGCTGTACGAGCAGTACTTC. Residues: CASSTSGELYEQYF.